The rows below give T cell receptor beta chains drawn from one sample of a study of shared clonotypes between healthy human individuals. Method: immunoSEQ multiplex PCR; TCRdb's copy keeps in-frame clones and lacks some. Of about 1.5 million clones in the sample, 95% to 99% are singletons; the top ten hold less than 0.55%. Sequencing was carried out using naive CD4+ T cells sorted from blood. The receptors come from a man in his thirties or forties in good health. CDR3s include the opening cysteine and the closing phenylalanine or tryptophan. The D gene is left open where the match is weak. Rows give clone size only sometimes, using once, few, many, or a class for an expanded clone.

CDR3 protein,CDR3 DNA,J gene,V gene,D gene,clone size
CASSIWTTDTQYF,TGTGCCAGCAGCATTTGGACAACAGATACGCAGTATTTT,TRBJ2-3,TRBV9,.,.
CSAGLAGPNEQFF,TGCAGCGCAGGACTAGCGGGACCTAATGAGCAGTTCTTC,TRBJ2-1,TRBV29-1,TRBD2,.
CASSRPTSGSYEQYF,TGTGCCAGCAGCCGCCCGACTAGCGGGAGCTACGAGCAGTACTTC,TRBJ2-7,TRBV4-2,TRBD2,once
CASSTGQGGYSNQPQHF,TGTGCCAGTAGTACCGGACAGGGTGGGTATAGCAATCAGCCCCAGCATTTT,TRBJ1-5,TRBV19,TRBD1,.
CASSFRSGSGYNEQFF,TGTGCCAGCAGCTTCCGTAGCGGGAGCGGCTACAATGAGCAGTTCTTC,TRBJ2-1,TRBV7-2,TRBD2,.
CASSVAAGGPYEQYF,TGTGCCAGCAGCGTAGCAGCGGGAGGGCCCTACGAGCAGTACTTC,TRBJ2-7,TRBV9,TRBD2,.
CASSRPQGAGGYTF,TGTGCCAGCAGCCGGCCCCAGGGGGCGGGTGGCTACACCTTC,TRBJ1-2,TRBV5-6,TRBD1,.
CASSLGALRQDQETQYF,TGTGCCAGCAGCTTAGGGGCTCTCAGGCAGGACCAAGAGACCCAGTACTTC,TRBJ2-5,TRBV7-8,.,.
CASSLDRGGETQYF,TGTGCCAGCAGCCTGGACAGGGGAGGGGAGACCCAGTACTTC,TRBJ2-5,TRBV7-8,TRBD1,once
CASSRLLAGGPREQFF,TGCGCCAGCAGCCGACTACTAGCGGGAGGGCCTCGTGAGCAGTTCTTC,TRBJ2-1,TRBV5-1,TRBD2,.
CASGIKGLAAYNEQFF,TGCGCCAGCGGCATTAAGGGGCTAGCGGCCTACAATGAGCAGTTCTTC,TRBJ2-1,TRBV10-2,TRBD2,.
CASSPGLAGSTDTQYF,TGCGCCAGCAGCCCCGGGCTAGCGGGAAGCACAGATACGCAGTATTTT,TRBJ2-3,TRBV5-1,TRBD2,.
CASSPHVFQPQHF,TGTGCCAGCTCACCACACGTTTTCCAGCCCCAGCATTTT,TRBJ1-5,TRBV18,.,.
CAVRGLAYNEQFF,TGTGCCGTAAGGGGACTAGCCTACAATGAGCAGTTCTTC,TRBJ2-1,TRBV27,TRBD2,once
CSVEGRGLGEAFF,TGCAGCGTTGAGGGCAGGGGGCTTGGTGAAGCTTTCTTT,TRBJ1-1,TRBV29-1,TRBD1,.
CASSPRGVSTDTQYF,TGTGCCAGCTCACCCAGGGGAGTAAGCACAGATACGCAGTATTTT,TRBJ2-3,TRBV18,.,.
CASSNLRTPGYTF,TGTGCCAGCAGCAACCTAAGAACTCCTGGCTACACCTTC,TRBJ1-2,TRBV11-2,.,.
CASRDSPYNEQFF,TGTGCCTCCAGGGACAGCCCATACAATGAGCAGTTCTTC,TRBJ2-1,TRBV10-3,TRBD1,.
CASSERDLGGRVSYEQYF,TGTGCCAGCAGTGAAAGGGATCTCGGCGGGAGGGTTTCTTACGAGCAGTACTTC,TRBJ2-7,TRBV6-1,TRBD2,.
CASSQEDRLTIHNEQFF,TGTGCCAGCAGCCAAGAAGACAGACTCACGATCCACAATGAGCAGTTCTTC,TRBJ2-1,TRBV7-6,.,.
CASSLPRSGAGSSYNEQFF,TGTGCCAGCAGTCTCCCGCGTAGCGGGGCAGGGAGCTCCTACAATGAGCAGTTCTTC,TRBJ2-1,TRBV28,TRBD2,.
CASSSGTETYEQYF,TGTGCCAGCAGCTCCGGGACAGAAACCTACGAGCAGTACTTC,TRBJ2-7,TRBV7-9,TRBD1,once
CASTRDRGDEQYF,TGTGCCAGCACCCGGGACAGGGGAGACGAGCAGTACTTC,TRBJ2-7,TRBV2,TRBD1,.
CASSPPWANTGELFF,TGTGCCAGCAGTCCCCCCTGGGCGAACACCGGGGAGCTGTTTTTT,TRBJ2-2,TRBV28,.,once
CASRAPNYEQYF,TGTGCCAGCAGGGCCCCCAATTACGAGCAGTACTTC,TRBJ2-7,TRBV6-5,.,.
CASSSQWGSETQYF,TGTGCCAGCAGCTCCCAATGGGGCAGCGAGACCCAGTACTTC,TRBJ2-5,TRBV11-2,.,.
CASSAQLALGSYNEQFF,TGTGCCAGCAGCGCACAACTAGCTCTAGGCTCCTACAATGAGCAGTTCTTC,TRBJ2-1,TRBV9,.,.
CASSLVRGIQETQYF,TGTGCCAGCAGCTTAGTGCGGGGAATACAAGAGACCCAGTACTTC,TRBJ2-5,TRBV7-2,.,.
CASSVLGTDTEAFF,TGTGCCAGCAGTGTATTGGGGACAGATACTGAAGCTTTCTTT,TRBJ1-1,TRBV2,TRBD1,.
CASSWSGGPIGYTF,TGTGCCAGCAGCTGGAGTGGGGGACCCATTGGCTACACCTTC,TRBJ1-2,TRBV7-2,.,.
CASSPGLAETQYF,TGTGCCAGCTCCCCGGGACTAGCGGAGACCCAGTACTTC,TRBJ2-5,TRBV18,TRBD2,.
CASSSQGYTEAFF,TGTGCCAGCAGCTCACAGGGGTACACTGAAGCTTTCTTT,TRBJ1-1,TRBV11-3,TRBD1,.
CSVKPGLAGGTYNEQFF,TGCAGCGTAAAACCGGGACTAGCGGGAGGTACCTACAATGAGCAGTTCTTC,TRBJ2-1,TRBV29-1,TRBD2,once
CASSGRTENKNTEAFF,TGTGCCAGCAGCGGACGGACAGAGAATAAGAACACTGAAGCTTTCTTT,TRBJ1-1,TRBV5-6,.,.
CANSLVGTGGRELFF,TGTGCCAACAGCTTAGTCGGGACAGGGGGCCGGGAGCTGTTTTTT,TRBJ2-2,TRBV7-2,TRBD1,.
CSVARTGGYEQYF,TGCAGCGTGGCACGGACAGGGGGCTACGAGCAGTACTTC,TRBJ2-7,TRBV29-1,TRBD1,.
CASSVATTSGSLGSTDTQYF,TGTGCCAGCAGCGTAGCTACGACTAGCGGGAGTTTGGGTAGCACAGATACGCAGTATTTT,TRBJ2-3,TRBV9,TRBD2,.
CASSTGVGEQYF,TGTGCCAGCAGCACAGGAGTCGGCGAGCAGTACTTC,TRBJ2-7,TRBV27,.,.
CSVRRGTEAFF,TGCAGCGTCCGAAGGGGGACTGAAGCTTTCTTT,TRBJ1-1,TRBV29-1,.,.
CASNPAGAGQTQYF,TGTGCCAGCAACCCCGCGGGGGCTGGACAGACCCAGTACTTC,TRBJ2-5,TRBV14,.,.
CASSQRLAGTDTQYF,TGCGCCAGCAGCCAAAGACTAGCGGGCACAGATACGCAGTATTTT,TRBJ2-3,TRBV4-1,TRBD2,.
CASSLSSGPPHQPQHF,TGTGCCAGCAGTTTATCTTCGGGGCCTCCGCATCAGCCCCAGCATTTT,TRBJ1-5,TRBV27,.,few
CSVRTREARVYEQFF,TGCAGCGTCAGAACCCGGGAGGCCCGCGTCTATGAGCAGTTCTTC,TRBJ2-1,TRBV29-1,TRBD2,.
CASSLNREGNQPQHF,TGTGCCAGCAGCTTAAATAGGGAGGGCAATCAGCCCCAGCATTTT,TRBJ1-5,TRBV11-3,.,.
CASSLDINYGYTF,TGTGCCAGCAGCCTAGACATTAACTATGGCTACACCTTC,TRBJ1-2,TRBV7-2,.,.
CASSWGRGPYEQYF,TGTGCCAGCAGCTGGGGGAGAGGGCCCTACGAGCAGTACTTC,TRBJ2-7,TRBV5-4,.,.
CASSDPGTGDNEQFF,TGTGCCAGCAGTGACCCCGGGACAGGGGACAATGAGCAGTTCTTC,TRBJ2-1,TRBV25-1,TRBD1,.
CASSLARGSSYEQYF,TGTGCCAGCAGCTTAGCCAGGGGGAGCTCCTACGAGCAGTACTTC,TRBJ2-7,TRBV11-2,TRBD1,.
CASSSPTPGRPTQQYEQYF,TGTGCCAGCAGCTCACCCACCCCAGGAAGGCCGACTCAACAATACGAGCAGTACTTC,TRBJ2-7,TRBV9,.,.
CSVVLGVDQPQHF,TGCAGCGTTGTTTTAGGGGTGGATCAGCCCCAGCATTTT,TRBJ1-5,TRBV29-1,.,.
CASSPPPDHYEQYF,TGTGCCAGCTCACCACCGCCAGACCACTACGAGCAGTACTTC,TRBJ2-7,TRBV18,.,.
CASSFITSPNEQFF,TGTGCCAGCAGCTTTATCACAAGCCCCAATGAGCAGTTCTTC,TRBJ2-1,TRBV11-2,.,.